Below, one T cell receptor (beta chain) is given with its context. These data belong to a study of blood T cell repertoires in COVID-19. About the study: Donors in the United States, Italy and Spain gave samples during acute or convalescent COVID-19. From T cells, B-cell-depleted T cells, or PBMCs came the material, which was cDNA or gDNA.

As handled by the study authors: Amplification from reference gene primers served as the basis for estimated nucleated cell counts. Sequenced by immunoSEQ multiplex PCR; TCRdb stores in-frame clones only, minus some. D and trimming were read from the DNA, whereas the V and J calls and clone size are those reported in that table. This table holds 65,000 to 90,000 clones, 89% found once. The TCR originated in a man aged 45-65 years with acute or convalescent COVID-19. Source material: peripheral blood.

DNA of the CDR3: TGTGCCAGCAGCTTCGGGGTAGTCAATGAAAAACTGTTTTTT. As protein: CASSFGVVNEKLFF. V and J are TRBV5-6 and TRBJ1-4, with D hard to call. The CDR3 has 14 amino acids. Trimming cost V 2 bases and J 5 bases, with 10 bases left between them. Germline V CDR1 and CDR2: SGHDT, YYEEEE.